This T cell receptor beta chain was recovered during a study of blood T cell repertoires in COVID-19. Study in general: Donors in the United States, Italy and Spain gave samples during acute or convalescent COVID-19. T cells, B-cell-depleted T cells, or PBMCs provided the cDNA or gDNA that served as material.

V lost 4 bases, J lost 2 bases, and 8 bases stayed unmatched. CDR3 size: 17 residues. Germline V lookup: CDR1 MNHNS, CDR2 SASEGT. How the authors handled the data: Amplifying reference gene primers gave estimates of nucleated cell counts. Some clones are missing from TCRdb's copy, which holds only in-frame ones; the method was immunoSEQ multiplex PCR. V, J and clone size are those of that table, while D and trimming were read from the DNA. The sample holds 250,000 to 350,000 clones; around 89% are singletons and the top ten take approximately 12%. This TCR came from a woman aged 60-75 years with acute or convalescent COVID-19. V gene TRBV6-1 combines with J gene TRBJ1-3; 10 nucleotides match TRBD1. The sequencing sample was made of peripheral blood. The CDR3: CASSVRDRGLPGNTIYF. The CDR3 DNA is TGTGCCAGCAGTGTCCGGGACAGGGGACTCCCTGGAAACACCATATATTTT.